A selection of T cell receptor beta chains follows, all from one sample in a study of cytomegalovirus exposure and HLA in healthy donors. Generated by immunoSEQ multiplex PCR, the TCRdb table keeps only in-frame clones and is missing some. Its listing shows about 210,000 clones. The specimen sequenced was PBMCs. Receptors were obtained from a woman in her twenties or thirties in good health and CMV-seropositive. Both conserved end residues are part of each CDR3.

v_gene	CDR3aa
TRBV19	CASSMQGAYYGYTF
TRBV6-5	CASRELGGSGSPLHF
TRBV10-3	CASSGTDKETQYF
TRBV7-2	CASSWTMRGDTQYF
TRBV11-2	CASSLDSGGGVNEQFF
TRBV10-1	CASSDPGPLKIYGYTF
TRBV7-9	CASSFTGTGNGYTF
TRBV27	CASSFPGGAPYNEQFF
TRBV4-1	CASSQVEGGSYEQYF
TRBV15	CATSGGWAGVDTEAFF
TRBV12-5	CASGLTGVRTNTIYF
TRBV5-6	CASSLFGRRGTGELFF
TRBV7-2	CASSLALLAGGQETQYF
TRBV11-2	CASSSMVRGDRHYEQYF
TRBV11-2	CASSLGHTGTYEQYF
TRBV5-1	CASSYYLQGLYGYTF